This T cell receptor beta chain was recovered during a study of shared clonotypes between healthy human individuals. Study-level results: Sharing of clonotypes among donors was expected to vary with sequencing depth.

Only CD45RO-negative cells positively selected for CCR7 counted as naive CD8 cells, so terminally differentiated effector memory CD45RA+ cells were excluded. Trimming shortened V by 4 bases and J by 2 bases, and 12 bases separated the two germline ends. The CDR3 covers 14 residues. Germline CDR1 is SGHTA and CDR2 is FQGNSA. Details on this clone: Antigen unknown.

Clones were sequenced by immunoSEQ multiplex PCR, and TCRdb holds only the in-frame ones, with some missing. The data show a few million clones, with around 95% seen just once and 1.5% to 2% held by the top ten. The J gene is TRBJ2-7, the V gene TRBV7-2; weak D call: TRBD1 (6 bases). The origin of this receptor is a man between 18 and 35 years old in good health. Some clones in this sample may be carry-over from other donors' samples. Specimen: naive CD8+ T cells from PBMCs. In nucleotides, the CDR3 is TGTGCCAGCAGCTCAGGGGCTTCCCCCTACGAGCAGTACTTC. It is translated as CASSSGASPYEQYF.